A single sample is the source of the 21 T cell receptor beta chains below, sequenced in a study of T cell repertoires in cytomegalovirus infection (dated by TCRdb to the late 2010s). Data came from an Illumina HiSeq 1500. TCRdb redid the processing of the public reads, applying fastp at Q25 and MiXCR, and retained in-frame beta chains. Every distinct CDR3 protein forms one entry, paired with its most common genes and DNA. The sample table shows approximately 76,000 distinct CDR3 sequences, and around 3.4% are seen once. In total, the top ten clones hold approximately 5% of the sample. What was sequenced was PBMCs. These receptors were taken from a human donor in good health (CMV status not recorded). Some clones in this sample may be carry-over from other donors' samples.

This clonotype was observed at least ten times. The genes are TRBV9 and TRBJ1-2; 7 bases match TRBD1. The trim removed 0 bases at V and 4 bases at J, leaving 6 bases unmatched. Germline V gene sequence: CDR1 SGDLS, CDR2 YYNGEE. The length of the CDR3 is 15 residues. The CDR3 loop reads CASSVGSGTAYGYTF. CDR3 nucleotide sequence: TGTGCCAGCAGCGTAGGTTCCGGGACAGCCTATGGCTACACCTTC.

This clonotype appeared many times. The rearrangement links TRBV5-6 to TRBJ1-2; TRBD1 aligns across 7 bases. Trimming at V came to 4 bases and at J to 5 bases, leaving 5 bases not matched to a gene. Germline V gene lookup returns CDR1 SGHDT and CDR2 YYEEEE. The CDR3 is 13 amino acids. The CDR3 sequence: CASSLGQSYGYTF. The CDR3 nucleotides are TGTGCCAGCAGCCTGGGACAGAGTTATGGCTACACCTTC. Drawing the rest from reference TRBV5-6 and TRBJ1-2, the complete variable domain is DAGVTQSPTHLIKTRGQQVTLRCSPKSGHDTVSWYQQALGQGPQFIFQYYEEEERQRGNFPDRFSGHQFPNYSSELNVNALLLGDSALYLCASSLGQSYGYTFGSGTRLTVV.

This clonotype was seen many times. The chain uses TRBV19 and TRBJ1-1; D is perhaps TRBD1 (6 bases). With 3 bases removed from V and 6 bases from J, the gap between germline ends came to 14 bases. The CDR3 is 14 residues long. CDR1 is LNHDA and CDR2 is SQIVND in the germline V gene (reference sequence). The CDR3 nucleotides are TGTGCCAGTAGTATCCCCTCGTGGACAGCTGAAGCTTTCTTT. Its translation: CASSIPSWTAEAFF.

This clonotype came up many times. The CDR3 reads CASSFTRDETQYF. CDR3 in DNA: TGTGCCAGCAGTTTCACTCGCGACGAGACCCAGTACTTC. V gene TRBV7-2 combines with J gene TRBJ2-5; no clear D gene. Trimming removed 6 bases at V and 5 bases at J, with 13 bases between. Germline CDR1 reads SGHTA; CDR2 reads FQGNSA. There are 13 residues in the CDR3.

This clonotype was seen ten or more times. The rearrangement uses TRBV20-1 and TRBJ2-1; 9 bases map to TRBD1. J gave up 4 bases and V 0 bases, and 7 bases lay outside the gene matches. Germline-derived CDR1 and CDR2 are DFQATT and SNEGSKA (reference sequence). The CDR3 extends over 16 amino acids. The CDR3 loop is CSARDGDREGYNEQFF. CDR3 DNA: TGCAGTGCTAGAGATGGGGACAGGGAGGGATACAATGAGCAGTTCTTC.

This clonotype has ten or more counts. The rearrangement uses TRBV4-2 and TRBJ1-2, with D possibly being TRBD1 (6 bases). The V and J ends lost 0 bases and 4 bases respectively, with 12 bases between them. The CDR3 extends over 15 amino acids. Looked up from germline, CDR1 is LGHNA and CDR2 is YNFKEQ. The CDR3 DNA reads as TGTGCCAGCAGCCAAGATTGGGACACCGTCTATGGCTACACCTTC. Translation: CASSQDWDTVYGYTF.

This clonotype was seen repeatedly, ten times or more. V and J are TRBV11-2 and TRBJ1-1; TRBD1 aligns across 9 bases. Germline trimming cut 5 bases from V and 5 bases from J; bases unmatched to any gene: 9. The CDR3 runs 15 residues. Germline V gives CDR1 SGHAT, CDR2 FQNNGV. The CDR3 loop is CASSPGQGRYTEAFF. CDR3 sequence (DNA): TGTGCCAGCAGCCCCGGACAGGGGCGGTATACTGAAGCTTTCTTT.

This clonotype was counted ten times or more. The CDR3 nucleotides are TGCAGCGTTGGGCGGGCGAACACCGGGGAGCTGTTTTTT. The encoded protein is CSVGRANTGELFF. This chain joins TRBV29-1 and TRBJ2-2; D might be TRBD2 (5 bases). Trimming shortened V by 4 bases and J by 0 bases, and 6 bases separated the two germline ends. The CDR3 length is 13 residues. From germline, CDR1 is SQVTM and CDR2 ANQGSEA.

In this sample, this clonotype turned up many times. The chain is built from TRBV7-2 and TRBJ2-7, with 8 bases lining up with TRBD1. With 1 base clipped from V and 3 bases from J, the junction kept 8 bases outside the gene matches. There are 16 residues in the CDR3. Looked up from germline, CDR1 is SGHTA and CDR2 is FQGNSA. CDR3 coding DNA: TGTGCCAGCAGCTTAGGGGTCGTGACAGGGGACTACGAGCAGTACTTC. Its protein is CASSLGVVTGDYEQYF.

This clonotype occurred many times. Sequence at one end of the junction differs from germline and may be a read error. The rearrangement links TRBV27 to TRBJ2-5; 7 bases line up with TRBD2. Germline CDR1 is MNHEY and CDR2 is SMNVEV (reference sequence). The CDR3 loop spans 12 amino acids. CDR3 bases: TGTGCCAGCAGTTTTCTTGGGCGGGAGCTCTTATTC. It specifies CASSFLGRELLF.

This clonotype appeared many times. The CDR3 region is CASGGQPNEQFF. CDR3 nucleotides: TGTGCCAGTGGGGGACAGCCCAATGAGCAGTTCTTC. This sequence joins TRBV19 and TRBJ2-1, with 7 nucleotides matching TRBD1. In germline, CDR1 is LNHDA, CDR2 SQIVND (reference sequence). Trimming removed 8 bases from V and 6 bases from J; junction bases left unmatched: 4. The CDR3 extends over 12 amino acids.

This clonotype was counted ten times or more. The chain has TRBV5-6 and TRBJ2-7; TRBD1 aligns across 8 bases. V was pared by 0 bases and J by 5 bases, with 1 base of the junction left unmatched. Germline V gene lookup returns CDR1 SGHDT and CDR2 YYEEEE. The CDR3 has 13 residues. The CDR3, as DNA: TGTGCCAGCAGCTTGGCAGGGGGCAACGAGCAGTACTTC. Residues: CASSLAGGNEQYF.

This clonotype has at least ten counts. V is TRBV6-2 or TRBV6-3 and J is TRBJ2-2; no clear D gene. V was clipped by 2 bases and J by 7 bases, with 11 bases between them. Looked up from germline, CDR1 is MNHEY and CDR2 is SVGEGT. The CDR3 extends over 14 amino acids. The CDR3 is CASSYRGSGGELFF. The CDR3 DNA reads TGTGCCAGCAGTTACCGTGGGTCTGGCGGGGAGCTGTTTTTT.

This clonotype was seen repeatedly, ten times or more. The CDR3 here is CASSRWGINTEAFF. The DNA of the CDR3 is TGTGCCAGTAGTCGGTGGGGGATCAACACTGAAGCTTTCTTT. The chain has TRBV19 and TRBJ1-1; D perhaps matches TRBD1 (5 bases). Germline V gives CDR1 LNHDA, CDR2 SQIVND (reference sequence). Trimming cost V 5 bases and J 2 bases, with 12 bases left between them. The length of the CDR3 is 14 residues.

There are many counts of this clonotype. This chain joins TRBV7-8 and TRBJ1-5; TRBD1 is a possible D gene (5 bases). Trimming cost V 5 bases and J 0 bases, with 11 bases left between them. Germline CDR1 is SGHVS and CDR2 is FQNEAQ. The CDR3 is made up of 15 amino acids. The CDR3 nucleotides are TGTGCCAGCAGCCCCCGACAGCATAGCAATCAGCCCCAGCATTTT. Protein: CASSPRQHSNQPQHF.

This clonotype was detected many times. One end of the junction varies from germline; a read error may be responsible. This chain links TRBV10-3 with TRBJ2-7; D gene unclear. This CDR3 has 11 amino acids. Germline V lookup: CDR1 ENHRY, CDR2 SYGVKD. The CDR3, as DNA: TGTGCCACCAGTGGGACCTACGAGCAGTACTTC. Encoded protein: CATSGTYEQYF.

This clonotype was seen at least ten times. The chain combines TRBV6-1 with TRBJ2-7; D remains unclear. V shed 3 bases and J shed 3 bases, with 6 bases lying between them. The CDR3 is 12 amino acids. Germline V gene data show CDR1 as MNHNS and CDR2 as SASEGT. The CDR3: CASSDVGYEQYF. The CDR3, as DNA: TGTGCCAGCAGTGATGTGGGCTACGAGCAGTACTTC.

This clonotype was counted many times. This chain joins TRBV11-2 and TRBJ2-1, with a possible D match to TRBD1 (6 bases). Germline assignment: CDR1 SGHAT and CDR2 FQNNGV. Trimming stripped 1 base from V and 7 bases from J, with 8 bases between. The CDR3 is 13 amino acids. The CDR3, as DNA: TGTGCCAGCAGCTTAGGGGGGCGTAATGAGCAGTTCTTC. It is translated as CASSLGGRNEQFF.

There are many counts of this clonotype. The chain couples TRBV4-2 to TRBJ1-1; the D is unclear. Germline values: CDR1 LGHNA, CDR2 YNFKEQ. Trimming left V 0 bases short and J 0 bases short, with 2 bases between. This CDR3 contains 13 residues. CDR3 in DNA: TGTGCCAGCAGCCAAGATTTGAACACTGAAGCTTTCTTT. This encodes CASSQDLNTEAFF.

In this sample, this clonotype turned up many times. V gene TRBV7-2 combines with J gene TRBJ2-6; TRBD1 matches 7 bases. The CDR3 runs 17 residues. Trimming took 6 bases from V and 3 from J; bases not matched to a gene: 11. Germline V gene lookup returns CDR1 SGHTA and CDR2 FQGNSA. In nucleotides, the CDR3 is TGTGCCAGCAGTTCAAGGGGACAGCTTATTGGGGCCAACGTCCTGACTTTC. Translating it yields CASSSRGQLIGANVLTF. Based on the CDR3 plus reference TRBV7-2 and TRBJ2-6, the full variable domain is GAGVSQSPSNKVTEKGKDVELRCDPISGHTALYWYRQSLGQGLEFLIYFQGNSAPDKSGLPSDRFSAERTGGSVSTLTIQRTQQEDSAVYLCASSSRGQLIGANVLTFGAGSRLTVL.

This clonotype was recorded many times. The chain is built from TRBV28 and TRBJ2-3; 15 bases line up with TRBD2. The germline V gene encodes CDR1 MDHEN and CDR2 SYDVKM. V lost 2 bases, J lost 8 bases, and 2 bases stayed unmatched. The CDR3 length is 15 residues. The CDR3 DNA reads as TGTGCCAGCAGTTTAGGGACTAGCGGGGGGACTACGCAGTATTTT. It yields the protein CASSLGTSGGTTQYF.